The sequence of this T cell receptor beta chain was determined in a study of blood T cell repertoires in COVID-19. Profiled with immunoSEQ multiplex PCR; TCRdb holds only in-frame clones, not every one. The data hold 180,000 or so clones, with 84% observed a single time. V was shortened by 4 bases and J by 3 bases, with 16 bases between the two germline ends. Germline V gene data show CDR1 as MGHRA and CDR2 as YSYEKL. This CDR3 has 17 amino acids. The sequence was obtained from a man aged 40-50 years who had recovered from COVID-19. The genes are TRBV4-1 and TRBJ2-6; D might be TRBD2 (5 bases). Sequencing was carried out using PBMCs or T cells enriched from blood (not recorded which). The DNA of the CDR3 is TGCGCCAGCAGCCCCAGGTCGAGGGCAGATGGGGCCAACGTCCTGACTTTC. Its translation: CASSPRSRADGANVLTF.